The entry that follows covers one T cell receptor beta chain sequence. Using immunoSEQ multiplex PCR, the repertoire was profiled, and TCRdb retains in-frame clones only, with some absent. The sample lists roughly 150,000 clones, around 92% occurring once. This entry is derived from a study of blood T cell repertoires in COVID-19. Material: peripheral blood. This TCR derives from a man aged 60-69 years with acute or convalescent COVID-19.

The CDR3 DNA is TGTGCCAGCCCCCCTCCCTCTGGGGCCAACGTCCTGACTTTC. Translating gives CASPPPSGANVLTF. The rearrangement uses TRBV2 and TRBJ2-6; D unresolved. The germline V gene has CDR1 SNHLY and CDR2 FYNNEI. This CDR3 is built from 14 residues. The V end lost 8 bases, the J end lost 0 bases, and 8 bases lay between the germline ends. Full variable domain (rest looked up from reference TRBV2 and TRBJ2-6): EPEVTQTPSHQVTQMGQEVILRCVPISNHLYFYWYRQILGQKVEFLVSFYNNEISEKSEIFDDQFSVERPDGSNFTLKIRSTKLEDSAMYFCASPPPSGANVLTFGAGSRLTVL.